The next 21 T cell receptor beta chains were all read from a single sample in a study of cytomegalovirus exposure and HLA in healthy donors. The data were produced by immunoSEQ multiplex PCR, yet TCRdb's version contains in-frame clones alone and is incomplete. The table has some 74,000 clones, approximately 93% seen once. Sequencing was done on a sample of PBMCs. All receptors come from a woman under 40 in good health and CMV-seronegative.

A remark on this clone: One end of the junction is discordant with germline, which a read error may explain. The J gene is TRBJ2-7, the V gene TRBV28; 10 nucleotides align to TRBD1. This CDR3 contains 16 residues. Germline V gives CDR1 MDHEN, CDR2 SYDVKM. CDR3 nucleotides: TGTGCCAGCAGGTCCAGTTTTCGGGACAGGGGACACGAGCGGTACTTC. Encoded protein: CASRSSFRDRGHERYF.

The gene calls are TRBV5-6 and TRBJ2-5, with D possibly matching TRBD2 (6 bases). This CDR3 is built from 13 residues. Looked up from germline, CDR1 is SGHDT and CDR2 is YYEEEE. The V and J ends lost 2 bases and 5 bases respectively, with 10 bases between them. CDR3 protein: CASSLISGETQYF. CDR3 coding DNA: TGTGCCAGCAGCTTAATCAGCGGGGAGACCCAGTACTTC.

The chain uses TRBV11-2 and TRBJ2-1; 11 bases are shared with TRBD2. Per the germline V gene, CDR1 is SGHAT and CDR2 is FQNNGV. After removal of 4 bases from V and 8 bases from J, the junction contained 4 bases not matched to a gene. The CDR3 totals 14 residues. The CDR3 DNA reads TGTGCCAGCAGCTCCGATAGCGGGAGGGATGAGCAGTTCTTC. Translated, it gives CASSSDSGRDEQFF.

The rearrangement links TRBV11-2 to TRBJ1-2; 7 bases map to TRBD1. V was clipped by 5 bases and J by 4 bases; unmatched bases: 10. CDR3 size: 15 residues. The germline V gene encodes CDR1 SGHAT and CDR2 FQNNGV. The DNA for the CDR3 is TGTGCCAGCAGCCCCGACGCGGGACAGACCTATGGCTACACCTTC. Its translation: CASSPDAGQTYGYTF.

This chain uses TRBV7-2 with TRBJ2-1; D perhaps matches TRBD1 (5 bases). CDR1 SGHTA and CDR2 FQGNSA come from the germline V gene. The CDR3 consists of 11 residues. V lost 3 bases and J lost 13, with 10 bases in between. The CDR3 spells CASSLGLVQFF. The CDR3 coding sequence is TGTGCCAGCAGCTTGGGGCTAGTTCAGTTCTTC. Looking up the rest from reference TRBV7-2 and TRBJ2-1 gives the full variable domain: GAGVSQSPSNKVTEKGKDVELRCDPISGHTALYWYRQSLGQGLEFLIYFQGNSAPDKSGLPSDRFSAERTGGSVSTLTIQRTQQEDSAVYLCASSLGLVQFFGPGTRLTVL.

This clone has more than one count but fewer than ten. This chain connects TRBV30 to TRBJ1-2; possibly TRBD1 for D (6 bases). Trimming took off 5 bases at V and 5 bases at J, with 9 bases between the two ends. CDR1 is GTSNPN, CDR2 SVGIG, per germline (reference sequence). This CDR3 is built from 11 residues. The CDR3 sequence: CAWRDNYGYTF. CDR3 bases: TGTGCCTGGCGGGACAATTATGGCTACACCTTC.

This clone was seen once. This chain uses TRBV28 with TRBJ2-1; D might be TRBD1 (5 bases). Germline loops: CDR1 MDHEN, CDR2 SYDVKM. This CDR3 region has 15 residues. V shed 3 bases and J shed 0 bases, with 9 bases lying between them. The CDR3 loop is CASSLGLSSYNEQFF. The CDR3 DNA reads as TGTGCCAGCAGTTTGGGGCTTAGCTCCTACAATGAGCAGTTCTTC.

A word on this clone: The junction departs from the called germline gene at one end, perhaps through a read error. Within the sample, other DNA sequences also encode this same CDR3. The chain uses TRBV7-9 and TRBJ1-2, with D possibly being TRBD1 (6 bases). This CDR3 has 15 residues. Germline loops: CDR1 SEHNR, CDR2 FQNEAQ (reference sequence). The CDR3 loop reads CASSPEQGLGYGYTF. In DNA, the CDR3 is TGCGCCAGCAGCCCAGAACAGGGTTTAGGCTATGGCTACACCTTC.

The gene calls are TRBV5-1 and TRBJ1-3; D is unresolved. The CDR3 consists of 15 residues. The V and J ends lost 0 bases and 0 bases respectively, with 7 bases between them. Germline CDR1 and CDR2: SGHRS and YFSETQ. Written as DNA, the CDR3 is TGCGCCAGCAGCTTGGACGCGTACTCTGGAAACACCATATATTTT. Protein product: CASSLDAYSGNTIYF.

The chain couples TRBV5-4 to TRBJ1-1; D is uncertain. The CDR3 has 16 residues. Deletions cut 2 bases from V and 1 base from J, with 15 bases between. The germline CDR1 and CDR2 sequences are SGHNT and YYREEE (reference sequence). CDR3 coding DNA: TGTGCCAGCAGCTTTCCTAGCCCAGCAAGGAACACTGAAGCTTTCTTT. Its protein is CASSFPSPARNTEAFF.

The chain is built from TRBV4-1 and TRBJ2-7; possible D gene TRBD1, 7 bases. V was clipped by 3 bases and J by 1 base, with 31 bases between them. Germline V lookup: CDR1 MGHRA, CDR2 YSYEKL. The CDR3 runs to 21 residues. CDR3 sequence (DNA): TGCGCCAGCAGCCAGCCAAGTCGAGTTAATCTCAGGGGGGAAAGTTCCTACGAGCAGTACTTC. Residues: CASSQPSRVNLRGESSYEQYF.

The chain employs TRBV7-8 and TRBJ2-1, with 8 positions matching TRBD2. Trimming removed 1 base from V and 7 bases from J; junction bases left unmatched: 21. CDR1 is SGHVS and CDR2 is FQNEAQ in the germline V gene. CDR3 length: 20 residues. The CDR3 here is CASSLGYSYSPTPGGNEQFF. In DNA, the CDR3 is TGTGCCAGCAGCTTAGGTTATTCTTATTCTCCCACCCCGGGGGGGAATGAGCAGTTCTTC.

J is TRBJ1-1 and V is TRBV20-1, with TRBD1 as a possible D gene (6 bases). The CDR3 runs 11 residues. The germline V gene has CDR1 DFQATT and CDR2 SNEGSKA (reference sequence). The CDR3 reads CTRTGNLEAFF. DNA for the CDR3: TGCACCCGAACAGGGAACTTAGAAGCTTTCTTT.

The CDR3 protein is CASSLVHRGDYGYTF. The CDR3 DNA is TGTGCCAGCAGCTTAGTCCACAGGGGTGACTATGGCTACACCTTC. This sequence joins TRBV7-2 and TRBJ1-2; TRBD1 matches at 7 bases. The trim removed 1 base at V and 3 bases at J, leaving 5 bases unmatched. This CDR3 has 15 residues. Germline V gene sequence: CDR1 SGHTA, CDR2 FQGNSA.

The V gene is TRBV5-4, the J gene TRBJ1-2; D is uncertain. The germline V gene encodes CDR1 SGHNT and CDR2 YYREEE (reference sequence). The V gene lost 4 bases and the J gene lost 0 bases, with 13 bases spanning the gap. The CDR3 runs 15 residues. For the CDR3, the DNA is TGTGCCAGCAGCAAAAAACTCACTTCTAACTATGGCTACACCTTC. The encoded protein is CASSKKLTSNYGYTF.

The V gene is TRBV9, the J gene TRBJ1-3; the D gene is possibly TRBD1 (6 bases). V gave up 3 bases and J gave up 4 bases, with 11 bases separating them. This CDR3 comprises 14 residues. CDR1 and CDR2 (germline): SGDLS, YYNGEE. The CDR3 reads CASSGTGFGNTIYF. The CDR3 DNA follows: TGTGCCAGCAGCGGCACAGGGTTCGGAAACACCATATATTTT.

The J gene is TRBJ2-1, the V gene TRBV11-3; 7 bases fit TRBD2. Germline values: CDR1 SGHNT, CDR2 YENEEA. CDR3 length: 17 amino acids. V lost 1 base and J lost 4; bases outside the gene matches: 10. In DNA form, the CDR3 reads TGTGCCAGCAGCTTAGGGCGGGCTAGCGGCAAATACAATGAGCAGTTCTTC. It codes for CASSLGRASGKYNEQFF.

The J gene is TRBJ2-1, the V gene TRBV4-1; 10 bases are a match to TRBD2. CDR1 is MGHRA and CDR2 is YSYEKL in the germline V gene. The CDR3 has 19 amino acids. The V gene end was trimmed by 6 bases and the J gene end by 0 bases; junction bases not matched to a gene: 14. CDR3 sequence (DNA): TGCGCCAGCAGTATCGGAGGACTAGCGGCTATGAGCTCCTACAATGAGCAGTTCTTC. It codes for CASSIGGLAAMSSYNEQFF.

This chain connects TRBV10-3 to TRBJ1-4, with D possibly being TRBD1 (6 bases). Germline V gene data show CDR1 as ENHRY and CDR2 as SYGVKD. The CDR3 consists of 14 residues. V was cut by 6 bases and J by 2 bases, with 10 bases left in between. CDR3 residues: CAIRPDSTNEKLFF. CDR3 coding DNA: TGTGCCATCAGGCCGGACAGTACTAATGAAAAACTGTTTTTT.

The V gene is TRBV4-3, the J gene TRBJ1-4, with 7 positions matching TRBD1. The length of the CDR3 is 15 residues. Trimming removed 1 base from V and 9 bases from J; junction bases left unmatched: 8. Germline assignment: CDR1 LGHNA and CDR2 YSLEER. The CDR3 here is CASSQADRDQKKLFF. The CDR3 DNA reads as TGCGCCAGCAGCCAAGCAGACAGGGACCAAAAAAAACTGTTTTTT.

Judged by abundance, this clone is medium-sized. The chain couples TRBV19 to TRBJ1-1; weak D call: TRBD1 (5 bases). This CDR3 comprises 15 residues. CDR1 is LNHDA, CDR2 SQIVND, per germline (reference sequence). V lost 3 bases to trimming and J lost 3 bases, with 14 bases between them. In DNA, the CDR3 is TGTGCCAGTAGTATTTCGGGGGGGTTATACACTGAAGCTTTCTTT. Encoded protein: CASSISGGLYTEAFF.